This T cell receptor beta chain was captured in a study of T-cell reconstitution after alpha-beta-depleted transplantation in children. The TCRbeta library incorporated unique molecular identifiers. TCRdb processed the PCR reads anew with MiXCR; each CDR3 protein has one entry. The table lists hundreds of thousands of distinct CDR3 sequences, 15% to 20% of them singletons. The J segment lost 7 bases and the V segment lost 2 bases, leaving 5 bases of the junction unmatched. Germline V lookup: CDR1 DFQATT, CDR2 SNEGSKA (reference sequence). The CDR3 extends over 15 amino acids. This TCR came from a male patient between 2 and 10 years old who had a stem cell transplant for acute lymphoblastic leukemia, so the T cells may come from the graft donor. V is TRBV20-1 and J is TRBJ2-2, with 12 bases fitting TRBD2. Sequencing was performed on PBMCs, mostly from graft donor cells, taken 360 days after TCRalphabeta/CD19-depleted stem cell transplant. In nucleotides, the CDR3 is TGCAGTGCTAGATCTAGCGGGAGGGTGTACGGGGAGCTGTTTTTT. The encoded protein is CSARSSGRVYGELFF.